This T cell receptor (beta chain) is from a study of control samples from healthy donors and cancer patients. Libraries were prepared by immunoSEQ multiplex PCR; TCRdb keeps only in-frame clonotypes and omits some of them. Found here are about 84,000 clones, roughly 88% of them singletons; the top ten hold about 9.9%. Germline CDR1 reads GTSNPN; CDR2 reads SVGIG (reference sequence). This CDR3 has 14 residues. J lost 6 bases, V lost 2 bases, and 8 bases had no gene match. This sequence originates from a man aged 55 to 70 with head and neck cancer. The genes are TRBV30 and TRBJ2-7; 9 bases match TRBD1. Material for sequencing was PBMCs. The CDR3 coding sequence is TGTGCCTGGAGTTCCGGGACAGGGACCCGCGAGCAGTACTTC. It encodes CAWSSGTGTREQYF.